The 27 T cell receptor beta chains below all came from one sample that was sequenced in a study of blood T cell repertoires in COVID-19. Only in-frame clones appear in the TCRdb table, and some are missing; sequencing was by immunoSEQ multiplex PCR. The repertoire holds roughly 290,000 clones, with about 80% as singletons. Sequencing input: peripheral blood. These receptors all come from a person between 65 and 80 years old with COVID-19, enrolled during active disease.

This clone was counted only a few times. The rearrangement links TRBV6-4 to TRBJ1-3; no clear D. Germline lookup yields CDR1 MRHNA and CDR2 SNTAGT. CDR3 size: 16 residues. V was trimmed by 2 bases and J by 0 bases, leaving 11 bases between them. CDR3 protein: CASSDLVPSSGNTIYF. In DNA, the CDR3 is TGTGCCAGCAGTGACCTTGTCCCCAGCTCTGGAAACACCATATATTTT.

This clone was seen just once. The chain employs TRBV27 and TRBJ2-5; 9 bases align to TRBD2. The V segment lost 5 bases and the J segment 3 bases; nucleotides outside the gene matches: 13. CDR1 is MNHEY, CDR2 SMNVEV, per germline (reference sequence). The CDR3 has 17 amino acids. CDR3 in DNA: TGTGCCAGCAGTCCCCGGATCCGTTTAGCGGGGGAAGAGACCCAGTACTTC. It specifies CASSPRIRLAGEETQYF.

The gene calls are TRBV7-3 and TRBJ2-1; TRBD2 matches at 9 bases. Trimming took 1 base from V and 7 from J; bases not matched to a gene: 2. The CDR3 sequence is 14 residues long. CDR1 and CDR2 (germline): SGHTA, FQGTGA. CDR3 coding DNA: TGTGCCAGCAGCTTAAGCGGGAGGGGTAATGAGCAGTTCTTC. It specifies CASSLSGRGNEQFF.

This clone was found once. The chain joins TRBV5-6 to TRBJ2-5; no reliable D call. The CDR3 extends over 13 amino acids. V lost 5 bases, J lost 5 bases, and 13 bases lay in between. The germline CDR1 and CDR2 sequences are SGHDT and YYEEEE. CDR3 coding DNA: TGTGCCAGCAGGACTCGAGGAATGGAGACCCAGTACTTC. This gives the protein CASRTRGMETQYF.

The rearrangement uses TRBV18 and TRBJ1-3; the D gene is possibly TRBD1 (6 bases). The CDR3 extends over 15 amino acids. The ends were cut back, 0 bases at V and 8 bases at J, with 14 bases in the middle. In germline, CDR1 is KGHSH, CDR2 LQKENI. For the CDR3, the DNA is TGTGCCAGCTCACCACCAGTCCCAGGGGTTGACACCATATATTTT. This codes for CASSPPVPGVDTIYF.

The chain combines TRBV7-8 with TRBJ1-4, with a tentative D call TRBD1 (6 bases). CDR3 length: 14 amino acids. Trimming stripped 5 bases from V and 8 bases from J, with 15 bases between. Per germline, CDR1 SGHVS and CDR2 FQNEAQ. This chain's CDR3 is CASSHGQRGEKLFF. DNA of the CDR3: TGTGCCAGCAGCCATGGACAGAGAGGCGAAAAACTGTTTTTT.

The chain joins TRBV7-6 to TRBJ1-6; a possible D gene is TRBD1 (5 bases). Germline V gives CDR1 SGHVS, CDR2 FNYEAQ. V was trimmed by 0 bases and J by 5 bases, leaving 17 bases between them. This CDR3 comprises 18 residues. CDR3 sequence (DNA): TGTGCCAGCAGCTTAGCACCCCCGGGGGGAAATAATAATTCACCCCTCCACTTT. This codes for CASSLAPPGGNNNSPLHF.

The J gene is TRBJ1-3, the V gene TRBV5-1, with a possible D match to TRBD1 (6 bases). The CDR3 loop spans 16 amino acids. Trimming removed 0 bases from V and 3 bases from J, with 13 bases in between. The germline CDR1 and CDR2 sequences are SGHRS and YFSETQ. The CDR3 DNA is TGCGCCAGCAGCTTGGCCGGTGGGGGCTATGGAAACACCATATATTTT. Its translation is CASSLAGGGYGNTIYF.

Written as DNA, the CDR3 is TGTGCCAGCATTGTCCTCCGGGGAGGCTCCTCCTACGAGCAGTACTTC. Translation: CASIVLRGGSSYEQYF. The chain is built from TRBV28 and TRBJ2-7; D might be TRBD2 (6 bases). The ends were cut back, 7 bases at V and 0 bases at J, with 19 bases in the middle. In germline, CDR1 is MDHEN, CDR2 SYDVKM. The CDR3 length is 16 residues.

This rearrangement joins TRBV2 to TRBJ1-2; 8 bases are a match to TRBD1. J gave up 0 bases and V 3 bases, and 9 bases lay outside the gene matches. This CDR3 has 17 amino acids. Germline CDR1 is SNHLY and CDR2 is FYNNEI. DNA for the CDR3: TGTGCCAGCAGTGAGATCAGGACAGGGCCCTCTAACTATGGCTACACCTTC. Its translation is CASSEIRTGPSNYGYTF.

V is TRBV19 and J is TRBJ2-4; 8 bases line up with TRBD1. This CDR3 spans 14 amino acids. V was pared by 5 bases and J by 8 bases, with 8 bases of the junction left unmatched. Germline V gene data show CDR1 as LNHDA and CDR2 as SQIVND (reference sequence). Written as DNA, the CDR3 is TGTGCCAGTAGTCTAGTGCAGGGGGCCTACATTCAGTACTTC. Amino acid sequence: CASSLVQGAYIQYF. Variable domain in full (rest from reference TRBV19 and TRBJ2-4): DGGITQSPKYLFRKEGQNVTLSCEQNLNHDAMYWYRQDPGQGLRLIYYSQIVNDFQKGDIAEGYSVSREKKESFPLTVTSAQKNPTAFYLCASSLVQGAYIQYFGAGTRLSVL.

This clone was recorded a few times. The gene calls are TRBV4-3 and TRBJ1-3; a weak D match, TRBD1 (5 bases). The CDR3 runs 14 residues. CDR1 is LGHNA, CDR2 YSLEER, per germline. Trimming cost V 2 bases and J 4 bases, with 9 bases left between them. The CDR3 loop reads CASSQQGFGNTIYF. DNA of the CDR3: TGCGCCAGCAGCCAACAGGGTTTCGGAAACACCATATATTTT.

This clone was recorded only once. The chain joins TRBV3-1 (or the pseudogene TRBV3-2) to TRBJ1-5; no clear D gene. The length of the CDR3 is 14 residues. Germline CDR1 and CDR2: LGHDT and YNNKEL (reference sequence). V was pared by 3 bases and J by 0 bases, with 6 bases between. The CDR3 loop reads CASSQYGSNQPQHF. The CDR3 DNA follows: TGTGCCAGCAGCCAGTACGGTAGCAATCAGCCCCAGCATTTT.

The rearrangement joins TRBV5-1 to TRBJ1-1; D remains ambiguous. V lost 0 bases to trimming and J lost 0 bases, with 9 bases between them. Germline V gene sequence: CDR1 SGHRS, CDR2 YFSETQ. The CDR3 has 15 amino acids. CDR3 DNA sequence: TGCGCCAGCAGCTTGGGGCAGATACTGAACACTGAAGCTTTCTTT. The encoded protein is CASSLGQILNTEAFF.

The rearrangement uses TRBV5-1 and TRBJ1-2, with TRBD1 matching 11 bases. This CDR3 is 13 amino acids long. J gave up 11 bases and V 4 bases, and 7 bases lay outside the gene matches. Germline loops: CDR1 SGHRS, CDR2 YFSETQ. The CDR3 region has the DNA TGCGCCAGCAGCCACGGACAGGGGGCCTTGTACACCTTC. This encodes CASSHGQGALYTF.

Note on this clone: Other DNA variants within this sample encode the same CDR3. The V and J genes are TRBV14 and TRBJ2-2; tentative D call: TRBD2 (5 bases). This CDR3 spans 15 amino acids. CDR1 and CDR2 (germline): SGHDN, FVKESK. The V end lost 4 bases, the J end lost 4 bases, and 13 bases lay between the germline ends. CDR3 bases: TGTGCCAGCAGCCTCTACGACGGGATCACCGGGGAGCTGTTTTTT. Amino acid sequence: CASSLYDGITGELFF. Combining the CDR3 with reference TRBV14 and TRBJ2-2 gives the whole variable domain EAGVTQFPSHSVIEKGQTVTLRCDPISGHDNLYWYRRVMGKEIKFLLHFVKESKQDESGMPNNRFLAERTGGTYSTLKVQPAELEDSGVYFCASSLYDGITGELFFGEGSRLTVL.

CDR3 amino acids: CASSSERVIIRSEQFF. The CDR3 nucleotides are TGTGCCAGCAGTTCTGAGCGGGTTATCATCCGCAGTGAGCAGTTCTTC. The chain carries TRBV6-2 or TRBV6-3 and TRBJ2-1, with D possibly being TRBD2 (6 bases). V lost 4 bases, J lost 9 bases, and 22 bases lay in between. CDR3 size: 16 residues. The V gene's germline CDR1 is MNHEY and CDR2 SVGEGT.

The V gene is TRBV5-4, the J gene TRBJ2-3; weak D call: TRBD2 (5 bases). The CDR3 has 14 residues. V lost 3 bases to trimming and J lost 4 bases, with 12 bases between them. Germline V gene sequence: CDR1 SGHNT, CDR2 YYREEE (reference sequence). CDR3 nucleotide sequence: TGTGCCAGCAGCTCCACTAGTATCGCAGATACGCAGTATTTT. Protein: CASSSTSIADTQYF.

This chain joins TRBV5-1 and TRBJ2-7, with 7 bases lining up with TRBD1. CDR3 length equals 15 residues. Germline V gene sequence: CDR1 SGHRS, CDR2 YFSETQ. V shed 1 base, J shed 3 bases, and the junction held 7 bases outside the gene matches. The CDR3: CASSLFPGQSYEQYF. CDR3 DNA: TGCGCCAGCAGCTTGTTTCCGGGACAGAGCTACGAGCAGTACTTC.

The chain combines TRBV7-2 with TRBJ1-1; D not certain. V dropped 1 base and J dropped 0 bases, with 9 bases sitting between them. This CDR3 is built from 15 residues. Looked up from germline, CDR1 is SGHTA and CDR2 is FQGNSA. CDR3 DNA sequence: TGTGCCAGCAGCTTAGAGGCGGTGGTGAACACTGAAGCTTTCTTT. Translation gives CASSLEAVVNTEAFF.

The genes are TRBV11-3 and TRBJ2-1, with 7 bases aligning to TRBD1. Germline V lookup: CDR1 SGHNT, CDR2 YENEEA. Trimming at V came to 0 bases and at J to 6 bases, leaving 5 bases not matched to a gene. The CDR3 is 15 amino acids. CDR3 region: CASSLDLQGRNEQFF. CDR3 nucleotide sequence: TGTGCCAGCAGCTTAGACCTACAGGGGCGCAATGAGCAGTTCTTC.

The chain is built from TRBV4-1 and TRBJ1-3; D remains ambiguous. This CDR3 contains 16 residues. Germline CDR1 MGHRA, CDR2 YSYEKL. The V and J ends lost 5 bases and 1 base respectively, with 15 bases between them. The DNA of the CDR3 is TGCGCCAGCAGCTCCGACCAGGCAAAGTCTGGAAACACCATATATTTT. This gives the protein CASSSDQAKSGNTIYF.

This chain joins TRBV29-1 and TRBJ2-7; D may be TRBD1 (5 bases). V dropped 3 bases and J dropped 2 bases, with 14 bases sitting between them. Germline V gives CDR1 SQVTM, CDR2 ANQGSEA. This CDR3 spans 14 amino acids. DNA for the CDR3: TGCAGCGTTGATGCAGGGCACCCTGCCTACGAGCAGTACTTC. Its protein is CSVDAGHPAYEQYF.

V is TRBV3-1 (or the pseudogene TRBV3-2) and J is TRBJ2-3; the D is unclear. V was pared by 0 bases and J by 6 bases, with 10 bases between. This CDR3 spans 14 amino acids. Looked up from germline, CDR1 is LGHDT and CDR2 is YNNKEL (reference sequence). For the CDR3, the DNA is TGTGCCAGCAGCCAAGACCCCCGGGTTGATACGCAGTATTTT. Amino acid sequence: CASSQDPRVDTQYF.

This rearrangement joins TRBV7-2 to TRBJ2-1; 8 bases agree with TRBD2. V lost 2 bases to trimming and J lost 6 bases; unmatched junction nucleotides: 6. CDR3 size: 15 residues. Per germline, CDR1 SGHTA and CDR2 FQGNSA. CDR3 sequence reads: CASSLTGTSLNEQFF. The CDR3 DNA reads as TGTGCCAGCAGCTTAACCGGGACTAGTCTCAATGAGCAGTTCTTC.

The V call is TRBV27, the J call TRBJ2-1; D perhaps matches TRBD2 (7 bases). Trimming took 2 bases from V and 4 from J, leaving 18 bases between them. The CDR3 length is 17 residues. The V gene's germline CDR1 is MNHEY and CDR2 SMNVEV (reference sequence). The CDR3 DNA reads as TGTGCCAGCAGTTTACCTTGGATCGGGGGGCCGTACAATGAGCAGTTCTTC. Amino acids: CASSLPWIGGPYNEQFF.

The rearrangement joins TRBV11-2 to TRBJ1-6; D remains unclear. Germline loops: CDR1 SGHAT, CDR2 FQNNGV. V shed 5 bases and J shed 7 bases, with 6 bases lying between them. This CDR3 is 12 amino acids long. The CDR3 is CASSILNSPLHF. The CDR3 nucleotides are TGTGCCAGCAGCATCCTAAATTCACCCCTCCACTTT.